The 6 T cell receptor beta chains presented below share a single source sample, sequenced in a study of T cells in localized non-small cell lung cancer. Produced via immunoSEQ multiplex PCR; TCRdb's table is partial and in-frame only. This sample has about 82,000 clones, with 80% found just once. Here the sequenced sample was PBMCs, taken before any cancer treatment. Receptors originate from a man aged 35 to 70 with stage II squamous cell lung carcinoma.

V usage is TRBV6-5 and J usage is TRBJ2-1; D unresolved. This CDR3 is built from 11 residues. Germline assignment: CDR1 MNHEY and CDR2 SVGAGI. The V end was cut by 6 bases, the J end by 9 bases, with 9 bases between. CDR3 sequence (DNA): TGTGCCAGCAGCTTCTTGGGTGAGCAGTTCTTC. It specifies CASSFLGEQFF.

The chain has TRBV5-1 and TRBJ1-4; 9 bases align to TRBD1. CDR3 length: 15 amino acids. The V segment lost 6 bases and the J segment 2 bases; nucleotides outside the gene matches: 5. The germline CDR1 and CDR2 sequences are SGHRS and YFSETQ. The CDR3 loop reads CASTRQGDTNEKLFF. As DNA, the CDR3 is TGCGCCAGCACCCGACAGGGGGATACTAATGAAAAACTGTTTTTT.

The rearrangement joins TRBV6-6 to TRBJ2-3; no clear D gene. Germline CDR1 and CDR2: MNHNY and SVGAGI (reference sequence). V lost 5 bases, J lost 0 bases, and 9 bases lay in between. The CDR3 is made up of 14 amino acids. CDR3 nucleotides: TGTGCCAGCAGTGGCGGCTCTAGCACAGATACGCAGTATTTT. Its protein is CASSGGSSTDTQYF.

This clone has just one count. This chain links TRBV7-6 with TRBJ2-7, with 10 bases fitting TRBD1. The CDR3 sequence is 15 residues long. Germline V gene data show CDR1 as SGHVS and CDR2 as FNYEAQ. V dropped 3 bases and J dropped 6; count of bases not matched to a gene: 8. The CDR3 region has the DNA TGTGCCAGCAGCTTGGGCGGGACAGGGGCTGGCGAGCAGTACTTC. It codes for CASSLGGTGAGEQYF.

The V gene is TRBV2, the J gene TRBJ2-3; TRBD1 matches at 7 bases. CDR1 and CDR2 (germline): SNHLY, FYNNEI. Trimming at V came to 4 bases and at J to 2 bases, leaving 6 bases not matched to a gene. This CDR3 is 15 amino acids long. In nucleotides, the CDR3 is TGTGCCAGCAGTGTCCGGGACAGCTACACAGATACGCAGTATTTT. As protein: CASSVRDSYTDTQYF.

This CDR3 reads CASTYTVINSPLHF. For the CDR3, the DNA is TGTGCCAGCACCTATACAGTGATTAATTCACCCCTCCACTTT. The chain uses TRBV2 and TRBJ1-6; D gene uncertain. This CDR3 is 14 amino acids long. Germline V CDR1 and CDR2: SNHLY, FYNNEI. V lost 7 bases, J lost 6 bases, and 13 bases lay in between.